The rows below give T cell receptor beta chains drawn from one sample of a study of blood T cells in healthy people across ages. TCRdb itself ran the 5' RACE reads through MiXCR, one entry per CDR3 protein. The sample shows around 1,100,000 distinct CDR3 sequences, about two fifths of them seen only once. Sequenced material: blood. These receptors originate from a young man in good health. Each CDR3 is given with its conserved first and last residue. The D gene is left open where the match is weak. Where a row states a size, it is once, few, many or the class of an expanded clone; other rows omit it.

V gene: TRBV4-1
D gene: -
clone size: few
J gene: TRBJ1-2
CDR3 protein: CASSQILGGYTF
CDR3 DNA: TGCGCCAGCAGCCAGATCCTTGGGGGCTACACCTTC

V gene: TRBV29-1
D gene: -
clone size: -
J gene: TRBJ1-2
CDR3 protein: CSVGRLLLGGYTF
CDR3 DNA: TGCAGCGTTGGTCGGCTCCTACTGGGGGGCTACACCTTC

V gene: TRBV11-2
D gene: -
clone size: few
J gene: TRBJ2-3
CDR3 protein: CASSFGQQFTDTQYF
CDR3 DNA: TGTGCCAGCAGCTTTGGACAGCAATTCACAGATACGCAGTATTTT

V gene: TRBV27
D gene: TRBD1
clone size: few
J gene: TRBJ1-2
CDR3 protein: CASSAAGTVSHTF
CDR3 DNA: TGTGCCAGCAGCGCCGCCGGGACAGTTAGTCACACCTTC

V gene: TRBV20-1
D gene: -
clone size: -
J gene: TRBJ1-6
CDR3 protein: CSAREVDSNYNSPLHF
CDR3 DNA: TGCAGTGCTAGAGAAGTGGACAGCAACTATAATTCACCCCTCCACTTT

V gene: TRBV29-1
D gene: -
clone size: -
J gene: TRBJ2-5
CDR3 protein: CSAFGERNEQYF
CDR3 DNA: TGCAGCGCCTTCGGGGAACGGAATGAGCAGTACTTC

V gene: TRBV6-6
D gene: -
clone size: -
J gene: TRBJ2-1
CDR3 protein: CASSYSRSTDNEQFF
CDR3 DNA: TGTGCCAGCAGTTACTCGAGGTCAACAGACAATGAGCAGTTCTTC

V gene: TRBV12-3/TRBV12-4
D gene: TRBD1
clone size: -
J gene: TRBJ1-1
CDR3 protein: CASSGTGRAAEAFF
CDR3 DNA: TGTGCCAGCAGTGGGACAGGGCGAGCGGCTGAAGCTTTCTTT

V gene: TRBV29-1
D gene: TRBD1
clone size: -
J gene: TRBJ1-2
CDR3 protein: CSVATGQGGCGYTF
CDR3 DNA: TGCAGCGTTGCCACCGGACAGGGCGGTTGTGGCTACACCTTC

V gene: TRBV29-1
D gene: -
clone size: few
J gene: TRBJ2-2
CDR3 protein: CSAKQVTGELFF
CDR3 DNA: TGCAGCGCTAAACAGGTTACCGGGGAGCTGTTTTTT

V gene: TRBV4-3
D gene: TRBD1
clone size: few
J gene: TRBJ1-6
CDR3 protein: CASSRGTGENSPLHF
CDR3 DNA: TGCGCCAGCAGCCGAGGGACAGGGGAAAATTCACCCCTCCACTTT

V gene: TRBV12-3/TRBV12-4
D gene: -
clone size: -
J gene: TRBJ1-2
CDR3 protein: CATNGLGPLNYGYTF
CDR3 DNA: TGTGCCACGAATGGCCTGGGACCGCTCAACTATGGCTACACCTTC

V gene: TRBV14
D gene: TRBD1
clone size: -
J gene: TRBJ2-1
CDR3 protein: CVSSQEDRWGEQFF
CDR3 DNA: TGTGTCAGCAGCCAAGAGGACAGGTGGGGTGAGCAGTTCTTC

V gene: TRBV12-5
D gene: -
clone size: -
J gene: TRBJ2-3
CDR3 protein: CARGPGALVDTQYF
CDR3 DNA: TGTGCTAGGGGTCCGGGGGCCTTAGTGGATACGCAGTATTTT

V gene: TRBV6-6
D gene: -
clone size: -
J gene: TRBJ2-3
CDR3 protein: CASSSLSDTDTQYF
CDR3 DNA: TGTGCCAGCAGTTCGCTTAGTGACACAGATACGCAGTATTTT

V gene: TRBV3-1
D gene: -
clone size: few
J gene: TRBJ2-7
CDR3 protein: CASSHHFVSYEQYF
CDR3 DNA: TGTGCCAGCAGCCACCATTTCGTCTCCTACGAGCAGTACTTC

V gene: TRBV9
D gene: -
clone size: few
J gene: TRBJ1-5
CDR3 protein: CASSVAGMGNQPQHF
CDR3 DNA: TGTGCCAGCAGCGTAGCAGGGATGGGCAATCAGCCCCAGCATTTT

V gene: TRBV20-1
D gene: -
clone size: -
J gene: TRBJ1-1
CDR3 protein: CSAPIRGGTEAFF
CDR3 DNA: TGCAGTGCACCTATACGGGGGGGAACTGAAGCTTTCTTT

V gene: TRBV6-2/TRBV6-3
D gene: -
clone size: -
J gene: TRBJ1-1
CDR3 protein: CASSYVITGSTEAFF
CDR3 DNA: TGTGCCAGCAGTTATGTTATAACAGGGAGTACTGAAGCTTTCTTT

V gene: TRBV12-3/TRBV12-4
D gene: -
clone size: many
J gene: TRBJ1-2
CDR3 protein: CASKDQINYGYTF
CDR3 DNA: TGTGCCAGCAAAGACCAGATTAACTATGGCTACACCTTC

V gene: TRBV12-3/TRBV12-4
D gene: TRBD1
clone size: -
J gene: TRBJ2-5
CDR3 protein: CASGGQGASYQETQYF
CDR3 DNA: TGTGCCAGCGGTGGACAGGGGGCTTCCTACCAAGAGACCCAGTACTTC

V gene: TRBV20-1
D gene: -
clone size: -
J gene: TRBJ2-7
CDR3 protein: CSARDRLTPIYEQYF
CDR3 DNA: TGCAGTGCTAGAGATAGGCTCACCCCTATCTACGAGCAGTACTTC

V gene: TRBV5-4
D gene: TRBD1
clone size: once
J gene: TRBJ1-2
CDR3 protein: CASSEPTGEAGGYTF
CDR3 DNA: TGTGCCAGCAGCGAACCGACAGGGGAAGCGGGTGGCTACACCTTC

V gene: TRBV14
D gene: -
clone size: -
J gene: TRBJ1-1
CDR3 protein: CASSQYSRLNTEAFF
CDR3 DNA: TGTGCCAGCAGCCAATACTCTCGGTTGAACACTGAAGCTTTCTTT

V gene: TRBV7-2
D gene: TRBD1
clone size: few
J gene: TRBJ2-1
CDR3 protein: CASSGSSQGVWRNEQFF
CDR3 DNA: TGTGCCAGCAGCGGATCGTCACAGGGGGTCTGGAGGAATGAGCAGTTCTTC

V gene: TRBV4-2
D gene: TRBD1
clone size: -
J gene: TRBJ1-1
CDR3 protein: CASSQPGQGDTEAFF
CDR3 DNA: TGTGCCAGCAGCCAACCGGGACAGGGGGACACTGAAGCTTTCTTT

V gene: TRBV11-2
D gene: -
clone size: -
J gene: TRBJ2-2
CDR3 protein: CASSLIQGRSGELFF
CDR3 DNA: TGTGCCAGCAGCTTAATACAGGGACGGAGCGGGGAGCTGTTTTTT

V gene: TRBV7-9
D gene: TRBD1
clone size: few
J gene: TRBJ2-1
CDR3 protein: CASSRTGGWYNEQFF
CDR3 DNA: TGTGCCAGCAGCCGGACAGGGGGCTGGTACAATGAGCAGTTCTTC

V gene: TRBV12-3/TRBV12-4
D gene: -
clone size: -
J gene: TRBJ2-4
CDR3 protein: CASSLVGGIQYF
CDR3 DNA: TGTGCCAGCAGTTTAGTCGGGGGCATTCAGTACTTC

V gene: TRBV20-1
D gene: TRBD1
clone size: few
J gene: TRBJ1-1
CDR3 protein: CSARDFNRDRGPGSTEAFF
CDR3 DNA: TGCAGTGCTAGAGACTTCAACCGGGACAGGGGGCCTGGTTCGACTGAAGCTTTCTTT

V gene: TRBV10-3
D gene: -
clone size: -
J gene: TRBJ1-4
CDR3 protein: CAISESGRGSEKLFF
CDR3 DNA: TGTGCCATCAGTGAGTCGGGCAGGGGTAGCGAAAAACTGTTTTTT

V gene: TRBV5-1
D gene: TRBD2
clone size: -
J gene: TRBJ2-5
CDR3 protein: CASSLVASGGAENEQYF
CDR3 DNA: TGCGCCAGCAGCTTGGTGGCTAGCGGGGGGGCAGAAAATGAGCAGTACTTC

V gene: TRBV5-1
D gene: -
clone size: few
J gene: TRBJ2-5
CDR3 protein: CASSSGSREYETQYF
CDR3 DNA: TGCGCCAGCAGCTCTGGATCCAGGGAATATGAGACCCAGTACTTC

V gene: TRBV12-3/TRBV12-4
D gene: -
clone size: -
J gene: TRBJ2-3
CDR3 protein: CASSFGRADTQYF
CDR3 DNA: TGTGCCAGCAGTTTCGGTCGGGCAGATACGCAGTATTTT

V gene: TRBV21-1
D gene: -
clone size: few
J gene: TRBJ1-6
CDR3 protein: CASSKVRDRGDSPLHF
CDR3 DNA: TGTGCCAGCAGCAAAGTCCGGGATAGAGGGGATTCACCCCTCCACTTT

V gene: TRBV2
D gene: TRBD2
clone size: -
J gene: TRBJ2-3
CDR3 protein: CASSDSGTSTDTQYF
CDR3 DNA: TGTGCCAGCAGTGATAGCGGGACTAGCACAGATACGCAGTATTTT

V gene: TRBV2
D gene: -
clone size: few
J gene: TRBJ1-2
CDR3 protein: CASIWPGDLFNYGYTF
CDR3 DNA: TGTGCCAGCATTTGGCCAGGGGATTTATTTAACTATGGCTACACCTTC

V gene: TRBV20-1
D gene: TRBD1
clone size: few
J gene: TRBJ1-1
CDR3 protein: CSARQGLNTEAFF
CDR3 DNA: TGCAGTGCCCGACAGGGGTTGAACACTGAAGCTTTCTTT

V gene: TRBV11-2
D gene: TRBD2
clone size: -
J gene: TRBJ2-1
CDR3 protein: CASSLRLAGGTYNEQFF
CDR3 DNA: TGTGCCAGCAGCTTACGTCTAGCGGGGGGTACCTACAATGAGCAGTTCTTC

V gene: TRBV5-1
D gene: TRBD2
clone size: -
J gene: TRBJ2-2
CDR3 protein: CASSLVPTSGTGELFF
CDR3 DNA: TGCGCCAGCAGCTTGGTGCCGACTAGCGGGACCGGGGAGCTGTTTTTT

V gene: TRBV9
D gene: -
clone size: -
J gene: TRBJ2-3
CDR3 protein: CASSATPTRMEVDTQYF
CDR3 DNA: TGTGCCAGCAGCGCTACCCCGACTAGGATGGAAGTAGATACGCAGTATTTT

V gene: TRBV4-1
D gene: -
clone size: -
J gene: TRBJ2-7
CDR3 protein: CASSQDQFNWDEQYF
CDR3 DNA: TGCGCCAGCAGCCAAGATCAATTCAACTGGGACGAGCAGTACTTC

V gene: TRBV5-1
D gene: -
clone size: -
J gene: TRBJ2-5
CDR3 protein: CASSSESEQYF
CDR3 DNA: TGCGCCAGCAGCTCAGAGAGTGAGCAGTACTTC

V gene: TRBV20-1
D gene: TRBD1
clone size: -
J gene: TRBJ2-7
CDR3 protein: CSAITGGASNEQYF
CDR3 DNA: TGCAGTGCTATCACAGGGGGCGCAAGCAACGAGCAGTACTTC

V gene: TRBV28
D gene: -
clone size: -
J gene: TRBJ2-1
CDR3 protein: CASRATKGRKTQFF
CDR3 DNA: TGTGCCAGCAGAGCTACCAAGGGAAGGAAGACCCAGTTCTTC

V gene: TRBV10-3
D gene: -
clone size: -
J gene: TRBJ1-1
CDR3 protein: CAISGAGGWFEAFF
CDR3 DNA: TGTGCCATCAGTGGTGCCGGGGGATGGTTTGAAGCTTTCTTT